In its sample, the clone carrying this T cell receptor (beta chain) was seen once. Authors' methods: Nucleated cell counts were estimated from reference gene primer amplification. Profiled with immunoSEQ multiplex PCR; TCRdb holds only in-frame clones, not every one. V, J and clone size were drawn from that table, and D and trimming were deduced from the DNA. This sample yields around 300,000 clones, of which roughly 89% are seen a single time; roughly 1.9% belongs to the top ten. The sample originates from a study of blood T cell repertoires in COVID-19. Study context: Samples of COVID-19 (acute and convalescent) were obtained from the United States, Italy and Spain. The analysed material was cDNA or gDNA that came from T cells, B-cell-depleted T cells, or PBMCs.

This CDR3 spans 15 amino acids. Deletions cut 9 bases from V and 3 bases from J, with 20 bases between. Germline V lookup: CDR1 MNHEY, CDR2 SMNVEV (reference sequence). The TCR comes from an older woman who had recovered from COVID-19. This chain joins TRBV27 and TRBJ1-1; TRBD1 is a possible D gene (5 bases). Sequenced material: PBMCs or T cells enriched from blood (not recorded which). CDR3 loop: CASTLKGLGYTEAFF. DNA of the CDR3: TGTGCCAGTACGCTGAAGGGGTTGGGGTACACTGAAGCTTTCTTT.